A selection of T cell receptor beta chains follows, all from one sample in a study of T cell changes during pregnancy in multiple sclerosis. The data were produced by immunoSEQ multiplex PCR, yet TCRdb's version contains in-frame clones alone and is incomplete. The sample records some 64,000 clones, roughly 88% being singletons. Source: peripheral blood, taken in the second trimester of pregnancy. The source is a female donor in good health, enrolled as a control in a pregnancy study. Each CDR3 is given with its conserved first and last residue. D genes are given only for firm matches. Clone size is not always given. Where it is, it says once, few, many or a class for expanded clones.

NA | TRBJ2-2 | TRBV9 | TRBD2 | CASTKTSGGSNTGELFF | TGTGCCAGCACCAAGACTAGCGGGGGATCGAACACCGGGGAGCTGTTTTTT
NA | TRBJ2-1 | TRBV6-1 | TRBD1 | CASSGDRGGAGLNEQFF | TGTGCCAGCAGTGGGGACAGGGGAGGAGCGGGGCTCAATGAGCAGTTCTTC
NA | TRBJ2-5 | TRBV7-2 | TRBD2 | CASSPGLAGRYETQYF | TGTGCCAGCAGCCCGGGACTAGCGGGACGTTATGAGACCCAGTACTTC
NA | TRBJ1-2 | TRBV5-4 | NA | CASSKDSYGYTF | TGTGCCAGCAGCAAAGACAGCTATGGCTACACCTTC
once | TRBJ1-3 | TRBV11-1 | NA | CASSHPEASGNTIYF | TGTGCCAGCAGCCATCCCGAAGCCTCTGGAAACACCATATATTTT
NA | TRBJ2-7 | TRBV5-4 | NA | CASSLEQGTYEQYF | TGTGCCAGCAGCTTGGAGCAGGGAACCTACGAGCAGTACTTC
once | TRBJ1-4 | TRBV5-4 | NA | CASSSTPSNEKLFF | TGTGCCAGCAGCTCCACCCCGAGTAATGAAAAACTGTTTTTT
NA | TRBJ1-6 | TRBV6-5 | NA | CASSLASLGISPLHF | TGTGCCAGCAGTTTAGCCTCGTTAGGCATTTCACCCCTCCACTTT
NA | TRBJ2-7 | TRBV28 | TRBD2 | CASSLPLAGVDEQYF | TGTGCCAGCAGTCTCCCCCTGGCGGGAGTGGACGAGCAGTACTTC
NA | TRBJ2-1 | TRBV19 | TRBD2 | CASSMAGGTTYNEQFF | TGTGCCAGTAGTATGGCGGGGGGCACCACCTACAATGAGCAGTTCTTC
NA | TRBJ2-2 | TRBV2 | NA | CASSERTGELFF | TGTGCCAGCAGTGAGAGGACCGGGGAGCTGTTTTTT
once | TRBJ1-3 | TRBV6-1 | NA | CASSEPQRGGNTIYF | TGTGCCAGCAGTGAACCTCAAAGGGGTGGAAACACCATATATTTT
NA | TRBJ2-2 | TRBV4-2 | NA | CASSQELGLFLTGELFF | TGTGCCAGCAGCCAGGAACTGGGACTGTTTCTCACCGGGGAGCTGTTTTTT
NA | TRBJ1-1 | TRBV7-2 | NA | CASSFSRGRRTSTEAFF | TGTGCCAGCAGCTTTTCTCGGGGAAGAAGGACTTCCACTGAAGCTTTCTTT
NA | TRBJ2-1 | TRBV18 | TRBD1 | CASSPAGGHNEQFF | TGTGCCAGCTCACCAGCAGGGGGCCACAATGAGCAGTTCTTC
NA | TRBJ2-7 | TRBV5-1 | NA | CASADSRGMSEQYF | TGCGCCAGCGCTGACTCCAGGGGTATGTCCGAGCAGTACTTC
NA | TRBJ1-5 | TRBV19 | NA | CASSIGEGPNQPQHF | TGTGCCAGTAGTATCGGGGAGGGCCCGAATCAGCCCCAGCATTTT
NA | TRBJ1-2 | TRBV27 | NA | CASSPGEGIYGYTF | TGTGCCAGCAGCCCAGGGGAAGGAATCTATGGCTACACCTTC
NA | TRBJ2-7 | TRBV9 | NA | CASSSRDEANEQYF | TGTGCCAGCAGCTCCCGAGATGAGGCCAACGAGCAGTACTTC
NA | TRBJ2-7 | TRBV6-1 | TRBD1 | CASSSWDRVRYEQYF | TGTGCCAGCAGTTCATGGGACAGGGTTCGCTACGAGCAGTACTTC
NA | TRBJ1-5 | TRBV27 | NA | CASSLVGGGNQPQHF | TGTGCCAGCAGTTTGGTAGGGGGGGGCAATCAGCCCCAGCATTTT